One sample yielded the 23 T cell receptor beta chains listed below, sequenced in a study of blood T cells in healthy people across ages. The second PCR ran roughly 6 to 11 cycles with a sample-barcoded 5' primer and J-beta primers. Each CDR3 protein is one row after TCRdb ran MiXCR on the 5' RACE reads. The table records under 950,000 distinct CDR3 sequences, approximately 22% of them present only once. The specimen sequenced was blood. All receptors derive from a man aged 65 to 79 in good health.

The chain employs TRBV5-1 and TRBJ2-1; 13 nucleotides agree with TRBD2. Per the germline V gene, CDR1 is SGHRS and CDR2 is YFSETQ. CDR3 length: 17 residues. J was trimmed by 0 bases and V by 4 bases; bases with no gene match: 4. CDR3 nucleotide sequence: TGCGCCAGCAGCCACGGACTAGCGGGGGTCTCCTACAATGAGCAGTTCTTC. As protein: CASSHGLAGVSYNEQFF.

The chain recombines TRBV10-2 with TRBJ1-2, with TRBD1 as a possible D gene (6 bases). The germline V gene encodes CDR1 WSHSY and CDR2 SAAADI. V gave up 8 bases and J gave up 2 bases, with 12 bases separating them. This CDR3 spans 13 amino acids. In nucleotides, the CDR3 is TGCGCCAGCGCCAAACAGGGAAACTATGGCTACACCTTC. This gives the protein CASAKQGNYGYTF.

This clonotype was seen a few times. This chain links TRBV2 with TRBJ2-5; D call uncertain. The J call may be in error: the DNA end matches TRBJ2-7 better. This CDR3 has 13 residues. Germline loops: CDR1 SNHLY, CDR2 FYNNEI. The CDR3 sequence: CASRMDLTYEQYV. For the CDR3, the DNA is TGTGCCAGCAGGATGGACCTAACCTACGAGCAGTACGTC.

The chain has TRBV14 and TRBJ2-5; D is undetermined. The DNA end is a closer match to TRBJ2-1, so the J assignment may be wrong. There are 13 residues in the CDR3. The germline gives CDR1 SGHDN, CDR2 FVKESK. The CDR3 nucleotides read TGTGCCAGCAGCCAACAGGAGTACAATGAGCAGTTCTTC. Protein product: CASSQQEYNEQFF.

The genes are TRBV11-2 and TRBJ2-5, with D maybe TRBD1 (5 bases). The assigned J gene may be wrong: the sequence end matches TRBJ2-7 better. Looked up from germline, CDR1 is SGHAT and CDR2 is FQNNGV. The CDR3 consists of 15 residues. CDR3 amino acids: CASSPTMGHSYEQYF. For the CDR3, the DNA is TGTGCCAGCAGCCCCACCATGGGGCACTCCTACGAGCAGTACTTC.

The chain carries TRBV18 and TRBJ2-1; TRBD2 is a possible D gene (5 bases). This CDR3 region has 16 residues. V was pared by 3 bases and J by 9 bases, with 21 bases between. The germline V gene encodes CDR1 KGHSH and CDR2 LQKENI. The CDR3 here is CASSPNRQGSRGEQFF. For the CDR3, the DNA is TGTGCCAGCTCACCCAACAGACAAGGGAGCCGTGGTGAGCAGTTCTTC.

The chain employs TRBV5-6 and TRBJ2-5; 11 bases are shared with TRBD2. Trimming took 4 bases from V and 5 from J; bases not matched to a gene: 7. CDR1 is SGHDT and CDR2 is YYEEEE in the germline V gene. This CDR3 has 15 amino acids. CDR3 sequence: CASSRGLAGGETQYF. CDR3 sequence (DNA): TGTGCCAGCAGCAGGGGGCTAGCGGGAGGTGAGACCCAGTACTTC.

There are a few counts of this clonotype. The chain couples TRBV7-2 to TRBJ2-1, with D perhaps TRBD2 (6 bases). CDR3 length: 13 amino acids. Germline V gives CDR1 SGHTA, CDR2 FQGNSA. Trimming pared 5 bases from V and 9 bases from J, leaving 14 bases between. The CDR3 bases are TGTGCCAGCAGCAGCCGACTAGTGGTTGAGCAGTTCTTC. Its translation is CASSSRLVVEQFF.

In this sample, this clonotype turned up a few times. This chain joins TRBV5-1 and TRBJ2-3, with D possibly called TRBD1 or TRBD2 (5 bases each). This CDR3 region has 14 residues. V lost 0 bases and J 5 bases, leaving 10 bases between the germline ends. The germline CDR1 and CDR2 sequences are SGHRS and YFSETQ. For the CDR3, the DNA is TGCGCCAGCAGCTTGGAGGGACCCAAAGATACGCAGTATTTT. Protein sequence: CASSLEGPKDTQYF.

This clonotype was recorded only once. The V and J genes are TRBV9 and TRBJ2-7; 12 bases map to TRBD2. The CDR3 extends over 14 amino acids. Trimming cost V 3 bases and J 3 bases; bases outside gene matches: 1. Germline lookup yields CDR1 SGDLS and CDR2 YYNGEE. The CDR3 sequence is CASSEGLAGYEQYF. CDR3 sequence (DNA): TGTGCCAGCAGCGAGGGACTAGCGGGCTACGAGCAGTACTTC. The full variable domain, its missing parts supplied by reference TRBV9 and TRBJ2-7, is DSGVTQTPKHLITATGQRVTLRCSPRSGDLSVYWYQQSLDQGLQFLIQYYNGEERAKGNILERFSAQQFPDLHSELNLSSLELGDSALYFCASSEGLAGYEQYFGPGTRLTVT.

The V call is TRBV28, the J call TRBJ1-6, with 7 positions matching TRBD1. CDR1 is MDHEN, CDR2 SYDVKM, per germline. This CDR3 comprises 15 residues. With 3 bases clipped from V and 10 bases from J, the junction kept 9 bases outside the gene matches. This chain's CDR3 is CASSFPRTGGSPLHF. Written as DNA, the CDR3 is TGTGCCAGCAGTTTTCCCAGGACAGGCGGCTCACCCCTCCACTTT.

V is TRBV7-9 and J is TRBJ2-4; possibly TRBD2 for D (6 bases). In germline, CDR1 is SEHNR, CDR2 FQNEAQ (reference sequence). The germline V and J ends were trimmed by 5 bases and 8 bases, with 22 bases remaining between them. This CDR3 region has 16 residues. The CDR3 sequence is CASSPLDGGRRDIQYF. The CDR3 nucleotides are TGTGCCAGCAGCCCGCTGGATGGTGGTCGGAGGGACATTCAGTACTTC.

This clonotype has only a few counts. The V and J genes are TRBV5-1 and TRBJ2-2, with TRBD1 matching 9 bases. V dropped 4 bases and J dropped 7; count of bases not matched to a gene: 8. The CDR3 is made up of 15 amino acids. From germline, CDR1 is SGHRS and CDR2 YFSETQ. The CDR3 spells CASSRDRAPVGELFF. The CDR3 coding sequence is TGCGCCAGCAGCCGGGACAGGGCACCTGTCGGGGAGCTGTTTTTT.

V and J are TRBV18 and TRBJ2-7; 7 nucleotides agree with TRBD1. Germline trimming cut 0 bases from V and 1 base from J; bases unmatched to any gene: 6. The CDR3 is made up of 16 amino acids. Germline values: CDR1 KGHSH, CDR2 LQKENI. The chain's CDR3 is CASSPPSAGGSYEQYF. The CDR3 DNA sequence: TGTGCCAGCTCACCACCGTCGGCAGGGGGATCCTACGAGCAGTACTTC.

The chain has TRBV7-2 and TRBJ2-3; no clear D gene. Germline CDR1 is SGHTA and CDR2 is FQGNSA. V was cut by 5 bases and J by 6 bases, with 9 bases left in between. The CDR3 is 12 residues long. The CDR3 loop reads CASSNPRDTQYF. The CDR3 coding sequence is TGTGCCAGCAGCAACCCCCGGGATACGCAGTATTTT.

The chain carries TRBV12-3 or TRBV12-4 and TRBJ1-1; D call uncertain. The CDR3 is 11 amino acids. Trimming stripped 11 bases from V and 3 bases from J, with 10 bases between. The CDR3 region has the DNA TGTGCCGCGGGAGGGTACACTGAAGCTTTCTTT. This codes for CAAGGYTEAFF.

The V and J genes are TRBV6-1 and TRBJ2-5; the match to TRBD1 covers 9 bases. Germline CDR1 MNHNS, CDR2 SASEGT. Germline trimming cut 4 bases from V and 6 bases from J; bases unmatched to any gene: 12. The CDR3 runs 16 residues. The CDR3 reads CASSAPGTGRRKTQYF. CDR3 sequence (DNA): TGTGCCAGCAGTGCACCGGGGACAGGGAGACGCAAGACCCAGTACTTC.

This chain uses TRBV18 with TRBJ1-2; D is possibly TRBD1 (5 bases). The CDR3 sequence is 14 residues long. V lost 1 base to trimming and J lost 3 bases, with 9 bases between them. In germline, CDR1 is KGHSH, CDR2 LQKENI. The DNA of the CDR3 is TGTGCCAGCTCACCACAGGGGTCGGACTATGGCTACACCTTC. The encoded protein is CASSPQGSDYGYTF.

The rearrangement uses TRBV7-3 and TRBJ2-7; 7 bases are a match to TRBD1. The better agreement between TRBJ2-5 and the DNA end casts doubt on the J call. Per the germline V gene, CDR1 is SGHTA and CDR2 is FQGTGA. CDR3 length: 13 residues. For the CDR3, the DNA is TGTGCCAGCGGAACAGGGGCGTTGGAGACCCAGTACTTC. Translating it yields CASGTGALETQYF.

The chain couples TRBV27 to TRBJ2-7; possible D gene TRBD1, 6 bases. The germline gives CDR1 MNHEY, CDR2 SMNVEV (reference sequence). This CDR3 contains 15 residues. V was shortened by 1 base and J by 3 bases, with 13 bases between the two germline ends. The CDR3 here is CASSLWGAGVYEQYF. The CDR3 DNA sequence: TGTGCCAGCAGTTTATGGGGAGCAGGGGTCTACGAGCAGTACTTC.

CDR3: CSALRGELFF. CDR3 nucleotides: TGCAGCGCCCTGAGGGGGGAGCTGTTTTTT. The V gene is TRBV29-1, the J gene TRBJ2-2; D unclear. CDR1 SQVTM and CDR2 ANQGSEA come from the germline V gene. The CDR3 runs 10 residues. Trimming took 7 bases from V and 8 from J, leaving 8 bases between them.

This clonotype was detected only a few times. The chain couples TRBV29-1 to TRBJ1-4, with a tentative D call TRBD1 (5 bases). Trimming left V 7 bases short and J 6 bases short, with 6 bases between. The germline gives CDR1 SQVTM, CDR2 ANQGSEA. This CDR3 spans 10 amino acids. For the CDR3, the DNA is TGCAGCGGGGGGGATGAAAAACTGTTTTTT. Translation: CSGGDEKLFF.

This sequence joins TRBV7-2 and TRBJ2-1; 11 bases align to TRBD2. The CDR3 extends over 16 amino acids. Germline CDR1 is SGHTA and CDR2 is FQGNSA. J gave up 7 bases and V 5 bases, and 10 bases lay outside the gene matches. The CDR3 loop is CASSDTSGSLKNEQFF. The CDR3 DNA reads as TGTGCCAGCAGCGATACTAGCGGGAGTTTAAAGAATGAGCAGTTCTTC.